The table lists the clone carrying this TCR beta chain with many counts. What it recognizes is unknown. The CDR3 has 14 residues. Germline V lookup: CDR1 SGHAT, CDR2 FQNNGV. The V end lost 1 base, the J end lost 2 bases, and 8 bases lay between the germline ends. This entry belongs to a study of neurological immune-mediated disorders. Study observations and caveats: No expanded-clone CDR3 amino acid sequence recurred across subjects, suggesting private TCR-beta repertoires.

Each TCR transcript was tagged with a 10-nucleotide random UMI during 5'RACE. Every sequencing run drew on 15-18 subjects and yielded over 170 million TCR-beta sequences. Each CDR3 protein is one row after TCRdb ran MiXCR on the 5' RACE reads. The repertoire holds more than 70,000 distinct CDR3 sequences, with under 13% as singletons. In Maryland, USA, blood bank volunteers were the healthy controls. The V gene is TRBV11-2, the J gene TRBJ1-1; no clear D. The sequencing sample was made of PBMCs. This clonotype was sampled from a man aged 35 to 55 in good health. CDR3 coding DNA: TGTGCCAGCAGCTTAGGGAGGGAAAACACTGAAGCTTTCTTT. This codes for CASSLGRENTEAFF.